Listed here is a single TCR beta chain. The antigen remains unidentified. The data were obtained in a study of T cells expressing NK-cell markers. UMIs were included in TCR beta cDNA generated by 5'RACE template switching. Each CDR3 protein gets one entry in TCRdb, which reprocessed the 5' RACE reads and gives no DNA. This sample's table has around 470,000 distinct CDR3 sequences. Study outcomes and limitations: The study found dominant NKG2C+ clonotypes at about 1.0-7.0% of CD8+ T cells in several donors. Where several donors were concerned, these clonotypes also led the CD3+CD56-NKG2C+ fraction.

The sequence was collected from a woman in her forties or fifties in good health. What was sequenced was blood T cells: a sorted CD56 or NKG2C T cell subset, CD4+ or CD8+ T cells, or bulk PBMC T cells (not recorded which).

This CDR3 is CASSLAREDGELFF. The chain joins TRBV5-1 to TRBJ2-2. CDR1 SGHRS and CDR2 YFSETQ come from the germline V gene. This CDR3 is built from 14 residues.